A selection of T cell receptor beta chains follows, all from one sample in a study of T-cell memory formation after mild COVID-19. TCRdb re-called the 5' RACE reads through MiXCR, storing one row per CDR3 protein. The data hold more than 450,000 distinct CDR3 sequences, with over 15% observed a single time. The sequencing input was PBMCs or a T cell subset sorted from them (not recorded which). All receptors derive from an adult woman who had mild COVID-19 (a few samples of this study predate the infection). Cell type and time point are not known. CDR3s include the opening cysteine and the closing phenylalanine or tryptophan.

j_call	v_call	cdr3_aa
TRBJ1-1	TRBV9	CASSVDPLLGFSF
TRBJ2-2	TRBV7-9	CASLDRMNTGELFF
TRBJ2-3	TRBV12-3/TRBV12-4	CASSLRTSGDTQYF
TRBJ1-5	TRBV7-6	CASSLVPTGLGNQPQHF
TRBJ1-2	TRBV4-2	CASSQDWHRGNYGYTF
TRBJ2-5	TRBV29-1	CSVKTSGRIETQYF
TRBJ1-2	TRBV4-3	CASSQDRGEYGYTF
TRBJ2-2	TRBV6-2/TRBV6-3	CASSYFRGRATGELFF
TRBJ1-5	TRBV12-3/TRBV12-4	CASSLSAGFGNQPQHF
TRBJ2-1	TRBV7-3	CASSLEGLSSYNEQFF
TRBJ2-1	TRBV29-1	CSVEFAYNEQFF
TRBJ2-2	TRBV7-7	CASSPRTGLAGELFF
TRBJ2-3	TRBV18	CASSPPTGVTDTQYF
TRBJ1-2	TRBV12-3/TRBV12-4	CASSFQPGQYGYTF
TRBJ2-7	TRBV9	CASSQGTSQSYEQYF
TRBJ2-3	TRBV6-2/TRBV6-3	CASNLQREADTQYF
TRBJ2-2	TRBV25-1	CASSGQAGGWQSGELFF
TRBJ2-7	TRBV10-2	CASSEKGRGQYF
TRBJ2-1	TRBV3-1	CASSQLVGGGNEQFF
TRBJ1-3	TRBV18	CASSPTGAPSGNTIYF
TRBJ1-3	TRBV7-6	CASSPQRNGNTIYF
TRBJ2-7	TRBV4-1	CASSQAGTGWEQYF
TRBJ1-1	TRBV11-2	CASRSFSLVGTEAFF
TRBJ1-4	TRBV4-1	CASSQVWQPAATNEKLFF
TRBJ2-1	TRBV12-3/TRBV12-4	CASSWGARGPANEQFF
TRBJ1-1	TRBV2	CASSEDVTWWGGSLTEAFF
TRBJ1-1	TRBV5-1	CASSYQGQMNTEAFF
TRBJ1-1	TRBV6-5	CATLDRGMNTEAFF
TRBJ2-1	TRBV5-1	CASTPGLAASYNEQFF
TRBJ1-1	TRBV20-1	CSAPDVIEAFF
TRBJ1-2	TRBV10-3	CATRTGNYGYTF
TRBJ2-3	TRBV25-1	CASSYRTATDTQYF
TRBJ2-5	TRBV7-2	CASSGKGLAGETQYF
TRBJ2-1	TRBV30	CAWSRGGIDEQFF
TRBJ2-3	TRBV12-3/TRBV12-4	CASSFARSGTDTQYF
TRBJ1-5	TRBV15	CATSRGQANQPQHF
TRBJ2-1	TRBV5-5	CASSLRDYLINEQFF
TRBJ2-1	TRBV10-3	CAIRRSGPEGDEQFF
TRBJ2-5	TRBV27	CASSSLAGWDETQYF
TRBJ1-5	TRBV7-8	CASSSNPARHSNQPQHF
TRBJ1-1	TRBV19	CASAGQGFNTEAFF
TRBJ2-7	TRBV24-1	CATSDFFLGKSRFEQYF
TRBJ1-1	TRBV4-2	CASKLENTEAFF
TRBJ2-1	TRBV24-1	CATSDLGGPYSYNEQFF
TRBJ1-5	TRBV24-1	CATSDSGRGHNQPQHF
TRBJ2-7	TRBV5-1	CASRLEGTGFDEQYF
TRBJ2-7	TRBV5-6	CASSSGPEQYF
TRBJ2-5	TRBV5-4	CASSLGTDQETQYF
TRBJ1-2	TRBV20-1	CSALSGGSNYGYTF
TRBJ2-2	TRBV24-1	CATSDSASGKNGELFF
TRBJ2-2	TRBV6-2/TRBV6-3	CASSYKGLAVYAGELFF
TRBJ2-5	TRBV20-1	CSGKTSGRESETQYF
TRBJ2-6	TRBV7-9	CASSLAQGTVSGANVLTF
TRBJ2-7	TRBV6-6	CASSYDPGTGGEQYF
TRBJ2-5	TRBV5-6	CASSPFNAGGKTQYF